Here is one TCR beta chain with its context. Total RNA amounts of at least 5 micrograms were extracted per sample. Germline V gene sequence: CDR1 MNHNY, CDR2 SVGAGI (reference sequence). V was clipped by 6 bases and J by 3 bases, with 13 bases between them. This CDR3 is 14 amino acids long. The record originates from a study of blood T cells in healthy people across ages. A sample-barcoded 5' primer and a J-beta primer mix were used in a second PCR of about 7 to 12 cycles. Every single cDNA molecule received a tag from a template-switch adaptor with 12 random nucleotides. Every sample returned 2.5 million or more CDR3-containing paired-end reads. A single record per CDR3 protein comes from TCRdb applying MiXCR to the 5' RACE reads. The data hold about 640,000 distinct CDR3 sequences, with around two fifths observed a single time.

Source material: blood. The sequence was obtained from an elderly man in good health. V gene TRBV6-6 combines with J gene TRBJ2-3; weak D call: TRBD1 (5 bases). CDR3 residues: CASRRPQETDTQYF. The CDR3 bases are TGTGCCAGCAGACGCCCACAGGAAACAGATACGCAGTATTTT.